The following is a T cell receptor beta chain sequence with its context. There is no known antigen for this receptor. Base qualities are not recorded, but no much larger clone differs from it by a single base. The trial excluded patients who had a history of autoimmune disease or who were on systemic immunosuppression. Peripheral blood for TCR sequencing was drawn from every dose cohort at baseline, at cycle 4 day 1 and at cycle 7 day 1. Samples came from an open-label, multicenter, first-in-human phase I dose-escalation trial of ivuxolimab. Adults with locally advanced or metastatic melanoma, renal cell, hepatocellular, or head and neck squamous cell carcinoma were enrolled in the trial. Before TCR sequencing, CD4+ T cells and CD8+ T cells from peripheral blood were sorted into separate populations. To sequence the TCRbeta CDR3 region, genomic DNA was isolated from the sorted cells. The immunoSEQ Assay was used for sequencing of TCRbeta CDR3 regions. TCRdb retrieved this table from immuneACCESS and kept in-frame rearrangements only. Not all clones are present; in checked studies, unresolved V genes account for under half, and no reason is known for the remainder. The sample data list over 20,000 clones, and roughly 77% of these were observed just once. Around a third of the sample rests with the top ten.

For CDR1 and CDR2, the germline V gene lists SGHVS and FQNEAQ. Measured from the cysteine to the phenylalanine, the CDR3 is 13 residues long. CDR3 DNA only is kept here, 39 bases in frame from base 1. V and J are truncated by 5 bases and 4 bases respectively, leaving an intervening sequence of 11 bases. This sample was included in a study of OX40 agonist ivuxolimab in advanced cancers. Looking at the study overall: Ivuxolimab was an agonistic, fully human IgG2 monoclonal antibody directed against OX40 (CD134), a costimulatory receptor. Prior anti-PD-1, anti-PD-L1 or anti-CTLA-4 therapy was permitted, and approximately 40% of dose-escalation patients had received checkpoint inhibitors. The purpose of peripheral TCRbeta sequencing was to test whether ivuxolimab changed TCR sequence diversity and led to clonal T-cell expansion. Three dose-escalation patients achieved partial responses, one with hepatocellular carcinoma and two with cutaneous melanoma. Among the approximately 50 dose-escalation patients, 19 had hepatocellular carcinoma, about 15 melanoma, 9 renal cell carcinoma and 9 head and neck cancer. Intravenous ivuxolimab was administered to patients every 2 weeks at six dose levels: 0.01, 0.1, 0.3, 1.5, 3 and 10 mg/kg. The paper reports the monotherapy dose-escalation portion (N of about 51 patients) of the phase I ivuxolimab trial. In the dose-escalation cohort, 75% to 90% of patients were male, and the mean age was roughly 60 years with a range of about 20 to 80. Overall study results and their limits: In the 0.1-3.0 mg/kg groups, partial responders were among the patients with the lowest normalized peripheral clonal expansion, particularly in CD8+ T cells. The antigen specificity of the peripheral T cells that underwent clonal expansion was not determined. After ivuxolimab, expanded clones were on average more numerous among CD8+ T cells than among CD4+ T cells. Clonal expansion of both CD4+ and CD8+ blood T cells was observed from baseline to week 6 at doses 0.1 to 3.0 mg/kg. Low levels of normalized T-cell clonal expansion were also seen in some patients who did not respond.

The sequence was collected from an adult with an advanced solid tumor such as melanoma, head and neck, liver or kidney cancer. This material consisted of CD4+ or CD8+ T cells sorted from blood, taken in a trial of the OX40 agonist ivuxolimab. The rearranged segments are TRBV7-8 and TRBJ1-2; the D segment could be TRBD1, given 5 matching bases. The sequenced DNA is TGTGCCAGCAGCCAATTCCAGGGCTATGGCTACACCTTC. It translates as CASSQFQGYGYTF.